The 29 T cell receptor beta chains presented below share a single source sample, sequenced in a study of glioma-infiltrating T cells after dendritic cell vaccination. Some clones are missing from TCRdb's copy, which holds only in-frame ones; the method was immunoSEQ multiplex PCR. The sample carries 93,000 or so clones, roughly 79% recorded once. The specimen was blood, collected before dendritic cell vaccination. All receptors come from a human donor with glioblastoma.

This clone was seen just once. V and J are TRBV19 and TRBJ2-1; perhaps TRBD1 as D (5 bases). V lost 1 base to trimming and J lost 8 bases, with 12 bases between them. From germline, CDR1 is LNHDA and CDR2 SQIVND (reference sequence). The CDR3 spans 14 residues. The CDR3 loop reads CASSIGTQGDEQFF. In DNA form, the CDR3 reads TGTGCCAGTAGTATAGGCACGCAGGGCGATGAGCAGTTCTTC.

For this clone: Other DNA sequences in this specimen translate into the identical CDR3. The chain combines TRBV30 with TRBJ2-5; 12 nucleotides agree with TRBD2. CDR3 size: 14 residues. After removal of 3 bases from V and 1 base from J, the junction contained 0 bases not matched to a gene. CDR1 GTSNPN and CDR2 SVGIG come from the germline V gene (reference sequence). As DNA, the CDR3 is TGTGCCTGGAGACTAGCGGGGGGCCAAGAGACCCAGTACTTC. Amino acids: CAWRLAGGQETQYF. The variable domain in full, with the rest retrieved from reference TRBV30 and TRBJ2-5, is SQTIHQWPATLVQPVGSPLSLECTVEGTSNPNLYWYRQAAGRGLQLLFYSVGIGQISSEVPQNLSASRPQDRQFILSSKKLLLSDSGFYLCAWRLAGGQETQYFGPGTRLLVL.

This sequence joins TRBV28 and TRBJ1-5; 7 bases match TRBD1. Germline lookup yields CDR1 MDHEN and CDR2 SYDVKM. Trimming cost V 6 bases and J 6 bases; bases outside gene matches: 8. This CDR3 comprises 14 residues. CDR3 region: CASRRGQRSQPQHF. In DNA, the CDR3 is TGTGCCAGCAGGAGGGGGCAGCGGAGTCAGCCCCAGCATTTT. The variable domain in full, with the rest retrieved from reference TRBV28 and TRBJ1-5, is DVKVTQSSRYLVKRTGEKVFLECVQDMDHENMFWYRQDPGLGLRLIYFSYDVKMKEKGDIPEGYSVSREKKERFSLILESASTNQTSMYLCASRRGQRSQPQHFGDGTRLSIL.

This chain connects TRBV7-6 to TRBJ1-1, with 7 bases that match TRBD1. Looked up from germline, CDR1 is SGHVS and CDR2 is FNYEAQ. V lost 5 bases to trimming and J lost 5 bases; unmatched junction nucleotides: 11. The CDR3 is made up of 15 amino acids. Here the CDR3 reads CASSPGGFRGTEAFF. CDR3 sequence (DNA): TGTGCCAGCAGCCCAGGAGGATTCAGGGGGACTGAAGCTTTCTTT.

This clone has a single count. This chain uses TRBV7-9 with TRBJ1-2; D perhaps matches TRBD1 (5 bases). Trimming pared 0 bases from V and 5 bases from J, leaving 10 bases between. Germline V gene sequence: CDR1 SEHNR, CDR2 FQNEAQ (reference sequence). CDR3 length: 14 amino acids. Written as DNA, the CDR3 is TGTGCCAGCAGCTTAGCTGCAGGGAATTATGGCTACACCTTC. Its translation: CASSLAAGNYGYTF.

This clone has more than one count but fewer than ten. V gene TRBV4-1 combines with J gene TRBJ1-4; 7 nucleotides match TRBD1. This CDR3 is built from 15 residues. J gave up 4 bases and V 2 bases, and 4 bases lay outside the gene matches. The germline gives CDR1 MGHRA, CDR2 YSYEKL. The CDR3 DNA is TGCGCCAGCAGCCAATCGGGACAGTTTAATGAAAAACTGTTTTTT. Translating it yields CASSQSGQFNEKLFF.

A remark on this clone: This sample includes further DNA sequences coding for the same CDR3. The chain recombines TRBV30 with TRBJ1-6; possibly TRBD1 for D (5 bases). This CDR3 has 17 amino acids. V was trimmed by 2 bases and J by 3 bases, leaving 17 bases between them. CDR1 GTSNPN and CDR2 SVGIG come from the germline V gene (reference sequence). The CDR3 reads CAWSSGQGGFYNSPLHF. For the CDR3, the DNA is TGTGCCTGGAGTTCAGGACAAGGCGGATTCTATAATTCACCCCTCCACTTT.

The V gene is TRBV4-1, the J gene TRBJ1-3; weak D call: TRBD1 (5 bases). Germline V lookup: CDR1 MGHRA, CDR2 YSYEKL. With 6 bases removed from V and 3 bases from J, the gap between germline ends came to 9 bases. The CDR3 length is 13 residues. The CDR3 loop is CASREGFGNTIYF. CDR3 in DNA: TGCGCCAGCAGGGAGGGGTTTGGAAACACCATATATTTT.

The gene calls are TRBV5-4 and TRBJ2-7; 9 bases map to TRBD1. Germline V lookup: CDR1 SGHNT, CDR2 YYREEE (reference sequence). The V and J ends lost 3 bases and 4 bases, in that order; junction bases with no gene match: 2. The CDR3 is 13 residues long. CDR3 amino acids: CASSSGTGYEQYF. Here the CDR3 DNA reads TGTGCCAGCAGCTCAGGGACAGGGTACGAGCAGTACTTC.

The J gene is TRBJ1-5, the V gene TRBV4-3; 7 nucleotides agree with TRBD1. V dropped 1 base and J dropped 6; count of bases not matched to a gene: 6. The CDR3 contains 15 residues. Germline CDR1 is LGHNA and CDR2 is YSLEER. CDR3: CASSQGWTGTQPQHF. The DNA for the CDR3 is TGCGCCAGCAGCCAAGGTTGGACAGGTACTCAGCCCCAGCATTTT.

J is TRBJ1-1 and V is TRBV5-1; 7 nucleotides line up with TRBD1. After removal of 3 bases from V and 4 bases from J, the junction contained 3 bases not matched to a gene. CDR3 length: 13 amino acids. The germline V gene encodes CDR1 SGHRS and CDR2 YFSETQ. In DNA form, the CDR3 reads TGCGCCAGCAGCTGGGGACAGATCACTGAAGCTTTCTTT. Protein product: CASSWGQITEAFF. Based on the CDR3 plus reference TRBV5-1 and TRBJ1-1, the full variable domain is KAGVTQTPRYLIKTRGQQVTLSCSPISGHRSVSWYQQTPGQGLQFLFEYFSETQRNKGNFPGRFSGRQFSNSRSEMNVSTLELGDSALYLCASSWGQITEAFFGQGTRLTVV.

This clone turned up a few times. CDR3 sequence: CASSQDMGGPGETQYF. CDR3 DNA: TGCGCCAGCAGCCAAGATATGGGGGGGCCGGGGGAGACCCAGTACTTC. The chain carries TRBV4-1 and TRBJ2-5; D perhaps matches TRBD2 (7 bases). The V gene lost 0 bases and the J gene lost 5 bases, with 16 bases spanning the gap. The CDR3 is 16 residues long. Germline loops: CDR1 MGHRA, CDR2 YSYEKL.

This clone came up a few times. This chain connects TRBV27 to TRBJ2-7; 12 bases agree with TRBD2. V dropped 4 bases and J dropped 6; count of bases not matched to a gene: 4. CDR1 and CDR2 (germline): MNHEY, SMNVEV (reference sequence). This CDR3 contains 14 residues. The CDR3 DNA reads as TGTGCCAGCAGTTCTCTAGCGGGGGGGCCCGAGCAGTACTTC. Translating gives CASSSLAGGPEQYF.

The J gene is TRBJ1-4, the V gene TRBV6-6, with D unclear. V was cut by 4 bases and J by 8 bases, with 14 bases left in between. The CDR3 consists of 14 residues. From germline, CDR1 is MNHNY and CDR2 SVGAGI (reference sequence). This chain's CDR3 is CASSSYYGGEKLFF. In DNA form, the CDR3 reads TGTGCCAGCAGTTCCTACTATGGTGGGGAAAAACTGTTTTTT.

This chain joins TRBV11-2 and TRBJ2-1; 7 bases fit TRBD2. CDR1 and CDR2 from the germline V gene are SGHAT and FQNNGV. The V and J ends lost 1 base and 8 bases, in that order; junction bases with no gene match: 17. This CDR3 is built from 18 residues. The CDR3 spells CASSLVRRPSGASDEQFF. For the CDR3, the DNA is TGTGCCAGCAGCTTAGTAAGGCGGCCTAGCGGTGCCAGCGATGAGCAGTTCTTC.

J is TRBJ1-1 and V is TRBV9; D not resolved. The germline V gene encodes CDR1 SGDLS and CDR2 YYNGEE. The CDR3 length is 14 residues. V lost 4 bases, J lost 4 bases, and 14 bases lay in between. The CDR3 region has the DNA TGTGCCAGCAGCCCCTCATTAGTTCTCACTGAAGCTTTCTTT. Translated: CASSPSLVLTEAFF.

This chain joins TRBV6-5 and TRBJ1-2; TRBD1 aligns across 7 bases. The ends lost 8 bases at V and 7 bases at J; junction bases unmatched: 13. Germline V gives CDR1 MNHEY, CDR2 SVGAGI. The CDR3 is made up of 14 amino acids. CDR3 loop: CASSPGQSFFGYTF. DNA for the CDR3: TGTGCCAGCTCCCCGGGACAGAGTTTTTTTGGCTACACCTTC.

DNA of the CDR3: TGTGCCAGCAGCGTAGACGGGTCGTCGAGCACAGATACGCAGTATTTT. This translates into CASSVDGSSSTDTQYF. The chain uses TRBV9 and TRBJ2-3; D gene unclear. Trimming left V 0 bases short and J 0 bases short, with 11 bases between. CDR1 is SGDLS, CDR2 YYNGEE, per germline. The CDR3 has 16 residues.

This clone appeared a few times. V usage is TRBV27 and J usage is TRBJ2-7; TRBD1 agrees at 10 bases. This CDR3 is 16 amino acids long. Germline CDR1 MNHEY, CDR2 SMNVEV (reference sequence). V lost 4 bases to trimming and J lost 2 bases; unmatched junction nucleotides: 8. This CDR3 reads CASSWGAGQGTYEQYF. CDR3 nucleotide sequence: TGTGCCAGCAGTTGGGGGGCGGGACAGGGGACCTACGAGCAGTACTTC.

The rearrangement uses TRBV7-3 and TRBJ2-1; D remains ambiguous. Between the trimmed V and J ends, which lost 4 bases and 5 bases, there was a span of 3 bases. Germline values: CDR1 SGHTA, CDR2 FQGTGA. This CDR3 has 11 residues. This CDR3 is CASSSNNEQFF. In DNA form, the CDR3 reads TGTGCCAGCAGCTCTAACAATGAGCAGTTCTTC.

V is TRBV4-1 and J is TRBJ1-1; possible D gene TRBD1, 6 bases. V was cut by 1 base and J by 3 bases, with 21 bases left in between. Germline V gene lookup returns CDR1 MGHRA and CDR2 YSYEKL. The CDR3 loop spans 18 amino acids. CDR3 sequence: CASSQGGGVYTGHTEAFF. The CDR3 coding sequence is TGCGCCAGCAGCCAAGGAGGGGGTGTCTATACGGGCCACACTGAAGCTTTCTTT.

This clone was counted between two and nine times. V usage is TRBV5-4 and J usage is TRBJ2-1; 9 bases map to TRBD1. Germline-derived CDR1 and CDR2 are SGHNT and YYREEE (reference sequence). CDR3 length: 14 residues. The V segment lost 6 bases and the J segment 5 bases; nucleotides outside the gene matches: 6. In DNA form, the CDR3 reads TGTGCCAGCACAGGACAGGGGATCGACAATGAGCAGTTCTTC. Translation: CASTGQGIDNEQFF.

The chain uses TRBV7-2 and TRBJ2-5; the match to TRBD2 covers 13 bases. V gave up 3 bases and J gave up 4 bases; unmatched junction bases: 8. CDR3 length: 17 residues. The germline V gene has CDR1 SGHTA and CDR2 FQGNSA. CDR3 amino acids: CASSLYRLAGGLETQYF. CDR3 nucleotides: TGTGCCAGCAGCTTGTACAGACTAGCGGGGGGATTAGAGACCCAGTACTTC.

The count of this clone is one. This sequence joins TRBV4-2 and TRBJ2-2; D call uncertain. V gave up 2 bases and J gave up 5 bases, with 9 bases separating them. Germline V gene lookup returns CDR1 LGHNA and CDR2 YNFKEQ. This CDR3 contains 14 residues. The CDR3 DNA follows: TGTGCCAGCAGCCAAAAAACTACTACCGGGGAGCTGTTTTTT. Translated, it gives CASSQKTTTGELFF.

This clone has more than one count but fewer than ten. In DNA, the CDR3 is TGTGCCAGCAGCCTCGCACTCACAGGGTTCGGAAACACCATATATTTT. Residues: CASSLALTGFGNTIYF. The J gene is TRBJ1-3, the V gene TRBV11-2; the D gene is possibly TRBD1 (6 bases). CDR3 size: 16 residues. CDR1 SGHAT and CDR2 FQNNGV come from the germline V gene. V lost 5 bases, J lost 4 bases, and 18 bases lay in between.

This clone occurred a few times. The chain employs TRBV19 and TRBJ2-2, with 10 nucleotides matching TRBD1. V shed 6 bases, J shed 5 bases, and the junction held 3 bases outside the gene matches. Per germline, CDR1 LNHDA and CDR2 SQIVND (reference sequence). The CDR3 spans 14 residues. The CDR3 region has the DNA TGTGCCAGTAGCGGACAGGGGGGAACCGGGGAGCTGTTTTTT. It translates to CASSGQGGTGELFF.

The chain is built from TRBV10-3 and TRBJ2-3; the D is unclear. Trimming shortened V by 2 bases and J by 5 bases, and 11 bases separated the two germline ends. The CDR3 has 14 residues. CDR1 and CDR2 from the germline V gene are ENHRY and SYGVKD. This chain's CDR3 is CAISEPQQEDTQYF. The CDR3 DNA is TGTGCCATCAGTGAGCCACAGCAAGAAGATACGCAGTATTTT.

The genes are TRBV19 and TRBJ1-3; D call uncertain. Per germline, CDR1 LNHDA and CDR2 SQIVND (reference sequence). The CDR3 has 14 residues. V was cut by 4 bases and J by 2 bases, with 9 bases left in between. CDR3 in amino acids: CASSRSQPGNTIYF. CDR3 sequence (DNA): TGTGCCAGTAGTAGGTCACAACCTGGAAACACCATATATTTT.

This CDR3 reads CASSLGRGEQYF. In DNA form, the CDR3 reads TGTGCCAGCAGCTTAGGCAGGGGCGAGCAGTACTTC. J is TRBJ2-7 and V is TRBV7-8, with D perhaps TRBD1 (6 bases). The CDR3 has 12 residues. Looked up from germline, CDR1 is SGHVS and CDR2 is FQNEAQ. Trimming shortened V by 1 base and J by 6 bases, and 7 bases separated the two germline ends.